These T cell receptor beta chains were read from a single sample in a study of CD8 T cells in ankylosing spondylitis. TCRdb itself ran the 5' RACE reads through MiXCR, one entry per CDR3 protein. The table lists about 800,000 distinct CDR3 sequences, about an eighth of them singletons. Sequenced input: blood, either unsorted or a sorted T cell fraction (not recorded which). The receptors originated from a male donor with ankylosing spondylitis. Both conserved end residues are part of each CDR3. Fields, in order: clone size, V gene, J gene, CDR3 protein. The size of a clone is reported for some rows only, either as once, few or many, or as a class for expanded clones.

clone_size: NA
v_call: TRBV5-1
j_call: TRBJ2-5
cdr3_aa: CASSLVTAKETQYF

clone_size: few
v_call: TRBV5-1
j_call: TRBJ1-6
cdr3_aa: CASSLSPGSSYNSPLHF

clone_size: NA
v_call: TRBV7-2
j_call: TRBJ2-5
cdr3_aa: CASSSSRGSGQETQYF

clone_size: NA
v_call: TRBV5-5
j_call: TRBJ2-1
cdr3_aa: CASSLANGLGQFF

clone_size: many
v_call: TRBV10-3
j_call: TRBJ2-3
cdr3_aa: CAHQGAGVDTQYF

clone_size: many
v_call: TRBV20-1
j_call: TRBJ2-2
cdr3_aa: CSARAPNTGELFF

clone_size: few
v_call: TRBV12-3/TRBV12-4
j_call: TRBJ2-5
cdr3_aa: CASSFVSGGVGETQYF

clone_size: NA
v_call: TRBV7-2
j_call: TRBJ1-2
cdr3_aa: CASSLDRVSYTF

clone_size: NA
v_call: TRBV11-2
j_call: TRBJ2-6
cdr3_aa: CASSFRTSINSGANVLTF

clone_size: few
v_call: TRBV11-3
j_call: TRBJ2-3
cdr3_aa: CASSPHGADTQYF

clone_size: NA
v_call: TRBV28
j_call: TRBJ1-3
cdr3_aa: CASSSSRDRYGNTIYF

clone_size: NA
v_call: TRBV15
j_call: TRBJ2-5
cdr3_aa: CATSRDRVRLGETQYF

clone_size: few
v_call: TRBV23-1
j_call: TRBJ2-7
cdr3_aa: CASSHDGPKNEQYF

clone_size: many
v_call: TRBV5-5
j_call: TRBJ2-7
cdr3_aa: CASSSLTGFSSYEQYF